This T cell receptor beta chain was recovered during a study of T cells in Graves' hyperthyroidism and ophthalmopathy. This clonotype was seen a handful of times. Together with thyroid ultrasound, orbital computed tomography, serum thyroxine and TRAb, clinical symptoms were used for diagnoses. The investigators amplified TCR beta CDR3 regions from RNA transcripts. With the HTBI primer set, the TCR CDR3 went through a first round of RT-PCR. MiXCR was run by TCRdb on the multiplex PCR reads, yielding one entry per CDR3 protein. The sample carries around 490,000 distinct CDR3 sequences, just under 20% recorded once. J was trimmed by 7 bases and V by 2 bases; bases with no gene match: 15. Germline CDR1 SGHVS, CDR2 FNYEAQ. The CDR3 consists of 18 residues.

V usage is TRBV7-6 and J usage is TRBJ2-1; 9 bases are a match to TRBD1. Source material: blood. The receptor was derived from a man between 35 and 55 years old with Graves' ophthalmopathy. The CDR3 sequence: CASSLLAGTGIRRNEQFF. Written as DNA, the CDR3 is TGTGCCAGCAGCTTACTAGCCGGGACAGGGATTCGACGTAATGAGCAGTTCTTC. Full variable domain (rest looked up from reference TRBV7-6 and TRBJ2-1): GAGVSQSPRYKVTKRGQDVALRCDPISGHVSLYWYRQALGQGPEFLTYFNYEAQQDKSGLPNDRFSAERPEGSISTLTIQRTEQRDSAMYRCASSLLAGTGIRRNEQFFGPGTRLTVL.